This T cell receptor (beta chain) was observed in a study of cytomegalovirus exposure and HLA in healthy donors. Study results and caveats: Reported performance of the classifier showed diagnosis of cytomegalovirus status with high specificity and sensitivity.

The PCR ran on 60 Vbeta and 13 Jbeta primers. TCRdb's copy holds only in-frame clones and misses some; the assay was immunoSEQ multiplex PCR. Reported are 60,000 to 65,000 clones; the ten largest clones contain 3.6%. About this clone itself: Antigen specificity is unknown.

Germline-derived CDR1 and CDR2 are MNHNS and SASEGT. V shed 2 bases and J shed 1 base, with 6 bases lying between them. The CDR3 has 13 residues. The chain links TRBV6-1 to TRBJ2-7; D is unclear. The sample consisted of PBMCs. The sequence came from a woman aged 18-29 years in good health and CMV-seronegative. CDR3 sequence (DNA): TGTGCCAGCAGTGAAACTGCTTCCTACGAGCAGTACTTC. This codes for CASSETASYEQYF.